A single sample is the source of the 14 T cell receptor beta chains below, sequenced in a study of T-cell reconstitution after alpha-beta-depleted transplantation in children. The authors prepared the TCRbeta library with unique molecular identifiers. TCRdb processed the PCR reads anew with MiXCR; each CDR3 protein has one entry. The table has 45,000 to 60,000 distinct CDR3 sequences, around half seen once; the top ten hold about two fifths. Sequences were derived from peripheral blood, sampled before TCRalphabeta/CD19-depleted stem cell transplant. All receptors derive from a boy younger than two with SCID, due to receive a stem cell transplant.

This chain links TRBV20-1 with TRBJ2-4, with 7 nucleotides matching TRBD1. The germline V gene encodes CDR1 DFQATT and CDR2 SNEGSKA (reference sequence). V lost 3 bases to trimming and J lost 3 bases; unmatched junction nucleotides: 11. The CDR3 contains 16 residues. The CDR3 region has the DNA TGCAGTGCTAGGGGAAGACAGGGCGAGGACAAAAACATTCAGTACTTC. It translates to CSARGRQGEDKNIQYF.

This clonotype appeared a few times. J is TRBJ1-6 and V is TRBV4-3; tentative D call: TRBD1 (5 bases). Germline CDR1 and CDR2: LGHNA and YSLEER. The ends were cut back, 1 base at V and 10 bases at J, with 8 bases in the middle. The CDR3 totals 13 residues. CDR3: CASSQGGSSPLHF. CDR3 sequence (DNA): TGCGCCAGCAGCCAAGGGGGGTCCTCACCCCTCCACTTT.

The V and J genes are TRBV7-2 and TRBJ2-7; TRBD1 might be the D (6 bases). The V end was cut by 5 bases, the J end by 3 bases, with 17 bases between. CDR1 SGHTA and CDR2 FQGNSA come from the germline V gene. The CDR3 is 15 residues long. The CDR3 here is CASSLWADRLYEQYF. DNA for the CDR3: TGTGCCAGCAGCCTTTGGGCCGACAGGCTCTACGAGCAGTACTTC.

This clonotype was picked up a small number of times. The rearrangement joins TRBV5-1 to TRBJ2-5; D may be TRBD1 or TRBD2 (7 bases each). V lost 4 bases and J lost 4, with 17 bases in between. Germline V CDR1 and CDR2: SGHRS, YFSETQ. This CDR3 is 15 amino acids long. The chain's CDR3 is CASSARQGGGETQYF. In nucleotides, the CDR3 is TGCGCCAGCAGCGCCCGACAGGGAGGGGGAGAGACCCAGTACTTC.

The rearrangement joins TRBV10-3 to TRBJ2-3; 10 bases are a match to TRBD2. The CDR3 loop spans 17 amino acids. The V and J ends lost 2 bases and 1 base, in that order; junction bases with no gene match: 6. Germline V lookup: CDR1 ENHRY, CDR2 SYGVKD. The CDR3 region is CAISEPLGLAGTDTQYF. CDR3 sequence (DNA): TGTGCCATCAGTGAGCCCTTAGGACTAGCGGGCACAGATACGCAGTATTTT.

The J gene is TRBJ2-5, the V gene TRBV7-6; 8 nucleotides agree with TRBD2. Germline lookup yields CDR1 SGHVS and CDR2 FNYEAQ. The CDR3 runs 16 residues. The V and J ends lost 2 bases and 4 bases, in that order; junction bases with no gene match: 9. CDR3 nucleotide sequence: TGTGCCAGCAGCTTACAAGGACTAGCCTCCACAGAGACCCAGTACTTC. As protein: CASSLQGLASTETQYF.

This clonotype was recorded a few times. V gene TRBV10-3 combines with J gene TRBJ2-5; unclear D gene. The CDR3 spans 13 residues. CDR1 and CDR2 from the germline V gene are ENHRY and SYGVKD. With 11 bases removed from V and 5 bases from J, the gap between germline ends came to 18 bases. The CDR3 protein is CASSRAAWETQYF. DNA of the CDR3: TGTGCCTCCTCCCGGGCGGCGTGGGAGACCCAGTACTTC.

V gene TRBV7-2 combines with J gene TRBJ1-2, with a possible D match to TRBD1 (5 bases). Trimming shortened V by 5 bases and J by 3 bases, and 10 bases separated the two germline ends. The CDR3 runs to 13 residues. Germline loops: CDR1 SGHTA, CDR2 FQGNSA. The CDR3 reads CASSVQGDYGYTF. In DNA form, the CDR3 reads TGTGCCAGCAGCGTCCAGGGCGACTATGGCTACACCTTC. Variable domain in full (rest from reference TRBV7-2 and TRBJ1-2): GAGVSQSPSNKVTEKGKDVELRCDPISGHTALYWYRQSLGQGLEFLIYFQGNSAPDKSGLPSDRFSAERTGGSVSTLTIQRTQQEDSAVYLCASSVQGDYGYTFGSGTRLTVV.

This clonotype was detected once. This chain connects TRBV20-1 to TRBJ2-2, with 8 bases aligning to TRBD2. The germline CDR1 and CDR2 sequences are DFQATT and SNEGSKA (reference sequence). CDR3 length: 18 amino acids. The trim removed 6 bases at V and 0 bases at J, leaving 15 bases unmatched. CDR3 sequence: CSAREERGPESNTGELFF. The DNA for the CDR3 is TGCAGTGCCCGAGAAGAGCGGGGGCCTGAGTCGAACACCGGGGAGCTGTTTTTT.

The chain recombines TRBV10-3 with TRBJ2-7, with D perhaps given as TRBD1 or TRBD2 (5 bases each). Between the trimmed V and J ends, which lost 8 bases and 2 bases, there was a span of 19 bases. Germline CDR1 reads ENHRY; CDR2 reads SYGVKD. The CDR3 contains 15 residues. The CDR3 reads CAIRFGTEAPYEQYF. The CDR3 coding sequence is TGTGCCATCCGATTCGGGACGGAGGCCCCCTACGAGCAGTACTTC.

The J gene is TRBJ1-5, the V gene TRBV5-1; D is ambiguous. The CDR3 is made up of 14 amino acids. CDR1 and CDR2 (germline): SGHRS, YFSETQ. With 0 bases removed from V and 2 bases from J, the gap between germline ends came to 6 bases. This CDR3 is CASSLGSGNQPQHF. The CDR3 DNA reads as TGCGCCAGCAGCTTGGGCAGTGGCAATCAGCCCCAGCATTTT.

The rearrangement uses TRBV27 and TRBJ1-1, with 7 bases identical to TRBD1. Germline assignment: CDR1 MNHEY and CDR2 SMNVEV (reference sequence). V trimming: 6 bases; J trimming: 4 bases; junction bases outside the gene matches: 8. The CDR3 is 14 residues long. CDR3 bases: TGTGCCAGCAGCCCCTCCGACAGGGCCACTGAAGCTTTCTTT. Its protein product is CASSPSDRATEAFF.

In the case of this clonotype: The junction departs from the called germline gene at one end, perhaps through a read error. V usage is TRBV6-2 or TRBV6-3 and J usage is TRBJ2-3, with TRBD2 matching over 7 bases. CDR1 and CDR2 from the germline V gene are MNHEY and SVGEGT. The CDR3 runs 15 residues. The CDR3 here is CASSNGGSSTETQYF. The DNA for the CDR3 is TGTGCCAGCAGCAACGGGGGGTCTAGCACAGAGACGCAGTATTTT.

This clonotype was recorded a few times. The rearrangement uses TRBV4-2 and TRBJ1-1; tentatively, D is TRBD1 (5 bases). Germline CDR1 reads LGHNA; CDR2 reads YNFKEQ. This CDR3 contains 17 residues. V gave up 0 bases and J gave up 0 bases, with 14 bases separating them. CDR3 nucleotides: TGTGCCAGCAGCCAAGATGCGCAGGGTAGTATGAACACTGAAGCTTTCTTT. This gives the protein CASSQDAQGSMNTEAFF.